Below are 20 T cell receptor beta chains sequenced from a single sample in a study of post-analysis software for immune sequencing data (dated by TCRdb to between 2015 and 2017). Antigens of these TCRs are unknown. General conclusions and limits of the study: Several TRBV segments, including TRBV5-6, TRBV5-1 and TRBV20-1, were significantly more frequent in patients than controls.

Library construction relied on PCR. Data came from an Illumina HiSeq 2500. To reduce PCR and sequencing biases, unique molecular identifiers were incorporated into the TCR beta cDNA libraries. Starting from the raw public reads, TCRdb applied fastp trimming at Q25, assembled clones with MiXCR and retained in-frame beta chains. Here each entry gathers all rows of one CDR3 protein and keeps the most common genes and DNA. Counted in this sample were 750,000 to 900,000 distinct CDR3 sequences; about 45% of them appeared once. The ten most abundant clones make up over 4.5% of the sample. The sequenced material came from blood. The receptors come from a girl aged 5 to 17 with multiple sclerosis.

The J gene is TRBJ1-2, the V gene TRBV2; a weak D match, TRBD1 (5 bases). The germline V and J ends were trimmed by 6 bases and 4 bases, with 9 bases remaining between them. This CDR3 is 12 amino acids long. Looked up from germline, CDR1 is SNHLY and CDR2 is FYNNEI. CDR3 residues: CASRGPIYGYTF. Written as DNA, the CDR3 is TGTGCCAGCAGGGGACCGATCTATGGCTACACCTTC.

This clonotype was recorded many times. The J gene is TRBJ2-1, the V gene TRBV7-2; 9 bases map to TRBD1. Germline V gives CDR1 SGHTA, CDR2 FQGNSA. V shed 4 bases and J 6 bases; nucleotides not matched to a gene: 4. The CDR3 covers 14 residues. Written as DNA, the CDR3 is TGTGCCAGCAGCTCCACGGACAGGGGCAATGAGCAGTTCTTC. This encodes CASSSTDRGNEQFF.

The chain recombines TRBV12-3 or TRBV12-4 with TRBJ1-4, with D unclear. V was shortened by 3 bases and J by 4 bases, with 12 bases between the two germline ends. The CDR3 has 15 residues. CDR3 sequence reads: CASSLFRLGNEKLFF. In DNA form, the CDR3 reads TGTGCCAGCAGTTTGTTTCGTTTGGGTAATGAAAAACTGTTTTTT.

The J gene is TRBJ2-3, the V gene TRBV6-5, with TRBD2 identical over 8 bases. The V gene end was trimmed by 5 bases and the J gene end by 0 bases; junction bases not matched to a gene: 4. Germline assignment: CDR1 MNHEY and CDR2 SVGAGI. This CDR3 has 15 residues. CDR3 coding DNA: TGTGCCAGCAGTGACAAGCGGGGGAGCACAGATACGCAGTATTTT. Amino acids: CASSDKRGSTDTQYF.

This clonotype has a single count. This chain joins TRBV15 and TRBJ2-4; no reliable D call. Looked up from germline, CDR1 is LNHNV and CDR2 is YYDKDF (reference sequence). Trimming stripped 1 base from V and 6 bases from J, with 7 bases between. This CDR3 has 13 residues. CDR3 sequence: CATSRVPVNIQYF. CDR3 bases: TGTGCCACCAGCAGAGTCCCAGTAAACATTCAGTACTTC.

The gene calls are TRBV7-9 and TRBJ2-1, with a tentative D call TRBD1 (6 bases). Trimming took 3 bases from V and 5 from J, leaving 11 bases between them. Germline CDR1 and CDR2: SEHNR and FQNEAQ (reference sequence). The CDR3 runs to 14 residues. DNA for the CDR3: TGTGCCAGCAGCTTCATCCCAGGGGACAATGAGCAGTTCTTC. Protein: CASSFIPGDNEQFF.

The genes are TRBV24-1 and TRBJ1-5; a weak D match, TRBD1 (5 bases). Trimming stripped 8 bases from V and 9 bases from J, with 16 bases between. From germline, CDR1 is KGHDR and CDR2 SFDVKD. There are 13 residues in the CDR3. As DNA, the CDR3 is TGTGCCACCACGGCAGGGCCGGGCCGGCCCCAGCATTTT. Translation gives CATTAGPGRPQHF.

The chain has TRBV7-2 and TRBJ2-1, with 9 bases matching TRBD2. Germline CDR1 is SGHTA and CDR2 is FQGNSA. V was clipped by 0 bases and J by 4 bases; unmatched bases: 7. The length of the CDR3 is 17 residues. The DNA of the CDR3 is TGTGCCAGCAGCTTAGCAGCTAGCGGGAATTTATACAATGAGCAGTTCTTC. It specifies CASSLAASGNLYNEQFF.

This chain connects TRBV14 to TRBJ1-1; tentatively, D is TRBD1 (6 bases). V shed 1 base and J shed 1 base, with 13 bases lying between them. Germline loops: CDR1 SGHDN, CDR2 FVKESK. This CDR3 comprises 16 residues. Written as DNA, the CDR3 is TGTGCCAGCAGCCAAGGGGGGCAGGGGAAGAACACTGAAGCTTTCTTT. It translates to CASSQGGQGKNTEAFF. Full variable domain (outside the CDR3, taken from reference TRBV14 and TRBJ1-1): EAGVTQFPSHSVIEKGQTVTLRCDPISGHDNLYWYRRVMGKEIKFLLHFVKESKQDESGMPNNRFLAERTGGTYSTLKVQPAELEDSGVYFCASSQGGQGKNTEAFFGQGTRLTVV.

This clonotype was found once. The gene calls are TRBV7-9 and TRBJ2-5, with 7 bases lining up with TRBD1. Germline-derived CDR1 and CDR2 are SEHNR and FQNEAQ (reference sequence). V shed 1 base, J shed 3 bases, and the junction held 5 bases outside the gene matches. CDR3 length: 15 residues. CDR3 amino acids: CASSLGFGQEETQYF. The DNA of the CDR3 is TGTGCCAGCAGCTTAGGATTCGGACAGGAAGAGACCCAGTACTTC.

This chain uses TRBV20-1 with TRBJ2-1; TRBD2 matches at 11 bases. CDR3 length: 17 residues. CDR1 and CDR2 from the germline V gene are DFQATT and SNEGSKA (reference sequence). The CDR3 sequence: CSAVGRSSGRASDEQFF. The CDR3 DNA is TGCAGCGCGGTGGGGAGAAGTAGCGGGAGGGCTTCGGATGAGCAGTTCTTC.

This chain links TRBV2 with TRBJ2-2; D tentatively reads TRBD1 or TRBD2 (5 bases each). In germline, CDR1 is SNHLY, CDR2 FYNNEI. CDR3 length equals 15 residues. V lost 7 bases and J lost 3, with 15 bases in between. CDR3 DNA: TGTGCCAGCACCCAACGCCAGGGAGACACCGGGGAGCTGTTTTTT. Translating it yields CASTQRQGDTGELFF. Full variable domain (missing parts from reference TRBV2 and TRBJ2-2): EPEVTQTPSHQVTQMGQEVILRCVPISNHLYFYWYRQILGQKVEFLVSFYNNEISEKSEIFDDQFSVERPDGSNFTLKIRSTKLEDSAMYFCASTQRQGDTGELFFGEGSRLTVL.

The chain links TRBV28 to TRBJ2-5; 7 positions agree with TRBD1. Germline V gene sequence: CDR1 MDHEN, CDR2 SYDVKM. This CDR3 spans 15 amino acids. Trimming cost V 5 bases and J 1 base; bases outside gene matches: 7. The CDR3 DNA is TGTGCCAGCAGTCCCACCAGGACAGGCCAAGAGACCCAGTACTTC. Residues: CASSPTRTGQETQYF. The full variable domain, in which reference TRBV28 and TRBJ2-5 provide the parts outside the CDR3, is DVKVTQSSRYLVKRTGEKVFLECVQDMDHENMFWYRQDPGLGLRLIYFSYDVKMKEKGDIPEGYSVSREKKERFSLILESASTNQTSMYLCASSPTRTGQETQYFGPGTRLLVL.

Many counts were recorded for this clonotype. This sequence joins TRBV7-9 and TRBJ2-7, with D uncertain. This CDR3 has 13 amino acids. Per the germline V gene, CDR1 is SEHNR and CDR2 is FQNEAQ (reference sequence). The V and J ends lost 5 bases and 0 bases respectively, with 8 bases between them. CDR3 coding DNA: TGTGCCAGCAGCCCGGAGAGCTCCTACGAGCAGTACTTC. It is translated as CASSPESSYEQYF.

This clonotype has just a few counts. V is TRBV27 and J is TRBJ2-4, with D unclear. The J call could be wrong; TRBJ2-7 is a better fit for the DNA end. This CDR3 has 17 residues. CDR1 MNHEY and CDR2 SMNVEV come from the germline V gene (reference sequence). In nucleotides, the CDR3 is TGTGCCAGCAGTATGGGTCCACCCATCCTGGCAGCCTACGAGCAGTACTTC. It is translated as CASSMGPPILAAYEQYF.

This clonotype was seen a handful of times. The rearrangement joins TRBV18 to TRBJ2-5, with 8 bases identical to TRBD1. Per the germline V gene, CDR1 is KGHSH and CDR2 is LQKENI. The CDR3 sequence is 16 residues long. With 4 bases clipped from V and 5 bases from J, the junction kept 12 bases outside the gene matches. The CDR3 is CASSHETGVQGETQYF. Here the CDR3 DNA reads TGTGCCAGCTCACACGAGACAGGGGTTCAAGGGGAGACCCAGTACTTC.

The rearrangement joins TRBV30 to TRBJ1-1; D is unresolved. V lost 3 bases and J 0 bases, leaving 8 bases between the germline ends. Germline V gene sequence: CDR1 GTSNPN, CDR2 SVGIG (reference sequence). The CDR3 consists of 13 residues. CDR3 nucleotides: TGTGCCTGGAGACCTGGGATGAACACTGAAGCTTTCTTT. Encoded protein: CAWRPGMNTEAFF.

In its sample, this clonotype was seen once. The genes are TRBV7-9 and TRBJ1-2; D uncertain. The V end lost 2 bases, the J end lost 3 bases, and 7 bases lay between the germline ends. The CDR3 covers 13 residues. CDR1 is SEHNR, CDR2 FQNEAQ, per germline (reference sequence). CDR3 DNA sequence: TGTGCCAGCAGCTTACCAGATTACTATGGCTACACCTTC. Translated, it gives CASSLPDYYGYTF.

This clonotype was counted only a few times. This rearrangement joins TRBV7-2 to TRBJ1-5, with TRBD1 identical over 7 bases. The V gene's germline CDR1 is SGHTA and CDR2 FQGNSA. Germline trimming cut 3 bases from V and 7 bases from J; bases unmatched to any gene: 3. CDR3 length equals 13 residues. The CDR3 loop is CASSLTGHQPQHF. CDR3 DNA sequence: TGTGCCAGCAGCTTGACAGGGCACCAGCCCCAGCATTTT. Combining the CDR3 with reference TRBV7-2 and TRBJ1-5 gives the whole variable domain GAGVSQSPSNKVTEKGKDVELRCDPISGHTALYWYRQSLGQGLEFLIYFQGNSAPDKSGLPSDRFSAERTGGSVSTLTIQRTQQEDSAVYLCASSLTGHQPQHFGDGTRLSIL.

The genes are TRBV9 and TRBJ1-2; maybe TRBD1 (6 bases). V lost 3 bases and J lost 7, with 10 bases in between. Looked up from germline, CDR1 is SGDLS and CDR2 is YYNGEE. There are 12 residues in the CDR3. The CDR3 region is CASSGDTGGYTF. The CDR3 DNA follows: TGTGCCAGCAGCGGGGACACAGGTGGCTACACCTTC.